The clone carrying this T cell receptor beta chain was observed at least ten times. The data originate from a study of Graves' ophthalmopathy and Graves' hyperthyroidism. Clinicians made diagnoses from clinical symptoms, serum thyroxine, TRAb, thyroid ultrasound and orbital computed tomography. Germline CDR1 is MDHEN and CDR2 is SYDVKM. The CDR3 covers 14 residues. V gave up 6 bases and J gave up 4 bases; unmatched junction bases: 4. Amplification of the TCR beta CDR3 regions used RNA transcripts (as template). Second-round multiplex PCR came after first-round RT-PCR with HTBI primers. TCRdb reprocessed the multiplex PCR reads via MiXCR and lists one record per CDR3 protein. The sample holds some 370,000 distinct CDR3 sequences, about 18% seen once.

Sequencing was done on a sample of peripheral blood. V and J are TRBV28 and TRBJ2-7; 12 bases are shared with TRBD1. This clonotype was obtained from an adult woman with stable Graves' hyperthyroidism. CDR3: CASRRGQGAYEQYF. In nucleotides, the CDR3 is TGTGCCAGCAGGCGGGGACAGGGGGCGTACGAGCAGTACTTC.